This entry lists 7 T cell receptor beta chains sequenced from one sample in a study of shared clonotypes between healthy human individuals. This table comes from immunoSEQ multiplex PCR, and its TCRdb copy is limited to in-frame clones, with some not included. Among fewer than 850,000 clones listed, around 72% were seen once. The material sequenced was memory CD4+ T cells sorted from blood. The sample's subset: CD45RA-negative fraction. The receptor set was obtained from a woman under 40 in good health.

This clone has just one count. This sequence joins TRBV5-1 and TRBJ2-2, with D perhaps TRBD1 (6 bases). V lost 0 bases and J lost 1, with 7 bases in between. This CDR3 contains 15 residues. The germline gives CDR1 SGHRS, CDR2 YFSETQ. CDR3 in DNA: TGCGCCAGCAGCTTGGACAGGGAGAACACCGGGGAGCTGTTTTTT. Translating gives CASSLDRENTGELFF.

V usage is TRBV19 and J usage is TRBJ1-5; D gene ambiguous. The CDR3 is 15 amino acids. V was pared by 6 bases and J by 0 bases, with 12 bases between. CDR1 and CDR2 from the germline V gene are LNHDA and SQIVND (reference sequence). The CDR3 sequence: CASRMDGYSNQPQHF. CDR3 sequence (DNA): TGTGCCAGTAGGATGGACGGGTATAGCAATCAGCCCCAGCATTTT.

Regarding this clone: Additional DNA sequences in this sample encode the identical CDR3. The chain couples TRBV6-1 to TRBJ1-5; D is possibly TRBD1 (5 bases). The V end lost 5 bases, the J end lost 4 bases, and 9 bases lay between the germline ends. Germline loops: CDR1 MNHNS, CDR2 SASEGT. This CDR3 region has 13 residues. The CDR3 sequence is CASSRDRNQPQHF. The CDR3 DNA is TGTGCCAGCAGTCGCGACAGAAATCAGCCCCAGCATTTT.

This chain connects TRBV28 to TRBJ1-5; maybe TRBD1 (5 bases). The CDR3 loop spans 15 amino acids. Germline V gene sequence: CDR1 MDHEN, CDR2 SYDVKM. The V gene lost 6 bases and the J gene lost 4 bases, with 16 bases spanning the gap. The CDR3 reads CASRQSAGGNQPQHF. As DNA, the CDR3 is TGTGCCAGCAGGCAGAGTGCGGGGGGGAATCAGCCCCAGCATTTT.

This clone showed up just a few times. The J gene is TRBJ2-7, the V gene TRBV6-1; 9 bases fit TRBD2. V gave up 6 bases and J gave up 1 base; unmatched junction bases: 7. The CDR3 consists of 15 residues. The germline CDR1 and CDR2 sequences are MNHNS and SASEGT. CDR3: CASRNLGLASYEQYF. Here the CDR3 DNA reads TGTGCCAGCAGGAACCTAGGACTAGCGTCCTACGAGCAGTACTTC.

The chain joins TRBV28 to TRBJ1-5, with D hard to call. V dropped 5 bases and J dropped 3 bases, with 11 bases sitting between them. This CDR3 contains 14 residues. Germline V gives CDR1 MDHEN, CDR2 SYDVKM. CDR3 region: CASSGDSVNQPQHF. The CDR3 DNA reads as TGTGCCAGCAGTGGAGATTCGGTCAATCAGCCCCAGCATTTT.

This clone was observed a few times. V gene TRBV30 combines with J gene TRBJ2-3, with a weak D call TRBD2 (6 bases). Germline assignment: CDR1 GTSNPN and CDR2 SVGIG (reference sequence). Trimming stripped 1 base from V and 8 bases from J, with 13 bases between. The CDR3 extends over 13 amino acids. The DNA of the CDR3 is TGTGCCTGGAGTGGGGGGGTCGCAGGTACGCAGTATTTT. It is translated as CAWSGGVAGTQYF.